A single sample is the source of the 3 T cell receptor beta chains below, sequenced in a study of blood T cell repertoires in COVID-19. Profiled with immunoSEQ multiplex PCR; TCRdb holds only in-frame clones, not every one. This sample has roughly 330,000 clones; approximately 88% occur once, and the top ten carry around 10%. The sequenced material came from peripheral blood. Receptors originate from a man in his thirties or forties with COVID-19, enrolled during active disease.

The chain combines TRBV6-2 or TRBV6-3 with TRBJ1-5; the D is unclear. This CDR3 has 15 residues. V was clipped by 1 base and J by 8 bases, with 15 bases between them. Germline V gene sequence: CDR1 MNHEY, CDR2 SVGEGT. DNA for the CDR3: TGTGCCAGCAGTTACTGGTCGGGTACTCGAGAGCCCCAGCATTTT. Its translation is CASSYWSGTREPQHF.

This clone was counted between two and nine times. This chain connects TRBV6-5 to TRBJ1-5; D remains unclear. Trimming took 0 bases from V and 8 from J, leaving 11 bases between them. The length of the CDR3 is 14 residues. Germline lookup yields CDR1 MNHEY and CDR2 SVGAGI. CDR3 coding DNA: TGTGCCAGCAGTTACTCTGGTGTGAGGGAGCCCCAGCATTTT. Its protein is CASSYSGVREPQHF.

CDR3 nucleotide sequence: TGTGCCAGTAGTGATCAATTCGCGGGAGGGGTATACAATGAGCAGTTCTTC. Protein sequence: CASSDQFAGGVYNEQFF. The chain couples TRBV19 to TRBJ2-1, with 9 positions matching TRBD2. Germline V lookup: CDR1 LNHDA, CDR2 SQIVND (reference sequence). CDR3 length: 17 residues. The junction had 12 bases not matched to a gene; V was cut back by 5 bases and J by 4 bases.